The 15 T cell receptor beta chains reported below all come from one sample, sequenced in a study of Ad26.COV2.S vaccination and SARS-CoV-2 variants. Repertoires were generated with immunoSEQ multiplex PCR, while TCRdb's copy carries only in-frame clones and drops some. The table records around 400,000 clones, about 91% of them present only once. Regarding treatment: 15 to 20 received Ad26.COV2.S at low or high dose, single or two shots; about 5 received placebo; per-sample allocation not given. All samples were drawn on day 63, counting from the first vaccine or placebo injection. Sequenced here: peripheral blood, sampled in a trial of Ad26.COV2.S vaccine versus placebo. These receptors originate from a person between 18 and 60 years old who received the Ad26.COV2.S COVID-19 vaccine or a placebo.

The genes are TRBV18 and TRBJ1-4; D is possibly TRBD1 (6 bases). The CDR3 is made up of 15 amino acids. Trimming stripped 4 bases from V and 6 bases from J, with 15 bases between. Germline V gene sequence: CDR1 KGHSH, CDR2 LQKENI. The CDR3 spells CASSQDGTSHEKLFF. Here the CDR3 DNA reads TGTGCCAGCTCACAAGACGGGACATCCCATGAAAAACTGTTTTTT.

The CDR3 region is CASSPSGGSSSYEQYF. The CDR3 nucleotides read TGCGCCAGCAGCCCCAGCGGGGGGTCGAGCTCCTACGAGCAGTACTTC. The V call is TRBV4-1, the J call TRBJ2-7; 9 bases line up with TRBD2. Germline V gene data show CDR1 as MGHRA and CDR2 as YSYEKL. V lost 4 bases to trimming and J lost 0 bases; unmatched junction nucleotides: 7. The CDR3 is 16 amino acids.

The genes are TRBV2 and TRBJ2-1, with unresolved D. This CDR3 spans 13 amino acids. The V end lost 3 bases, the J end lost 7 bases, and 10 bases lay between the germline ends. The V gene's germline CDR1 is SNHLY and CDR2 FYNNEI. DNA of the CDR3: TGTGCCAGCAGTGATTCGAGCTGGAATGAGCAGTTCTTC. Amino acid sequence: CASSDSSWNEQFF.

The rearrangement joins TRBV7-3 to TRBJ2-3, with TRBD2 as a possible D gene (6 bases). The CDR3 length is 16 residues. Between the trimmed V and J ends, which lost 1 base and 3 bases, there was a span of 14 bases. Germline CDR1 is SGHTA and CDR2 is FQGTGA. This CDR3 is CASSLNPGEMTDTQYF. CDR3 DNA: TGTGCCAGCAGCTTAAATCCGGGGGAGATGACAGATACGCAGTATTTT.

CDR3 residues: CASSQFRSNTEAFF. Here the CDR3 DNA reads TGTGCCAGCAGCCAATTTAGATCGAACACTGAAGCTTTCTTT. V usage is TRBV3-1 (or the pseudogene TRBV3-2) and J usage is TRBJ1-1; D is unresolved. The V gene's germline CDR1 is LGHDT and CDR2 YNNKEL (reference sequence). The CDR3 extends over 14 amino acids. V was clipped by 2 bases and J by 1 base, with 8 bases between them.

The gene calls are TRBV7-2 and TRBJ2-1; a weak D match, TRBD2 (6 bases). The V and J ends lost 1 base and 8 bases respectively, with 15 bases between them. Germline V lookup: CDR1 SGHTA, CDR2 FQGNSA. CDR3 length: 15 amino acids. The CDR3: CASSLDGGSGDEQFF. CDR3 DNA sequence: TGTGCCAGCAGCTTAGACGGGGGATCGGGCGATGAGCAGTTCTTC.

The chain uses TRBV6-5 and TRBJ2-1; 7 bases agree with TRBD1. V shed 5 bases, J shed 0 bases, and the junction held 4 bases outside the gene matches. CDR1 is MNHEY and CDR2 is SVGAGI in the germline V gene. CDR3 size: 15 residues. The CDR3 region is CASSIRGSSYNEQFF. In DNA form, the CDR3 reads TGTGCCAGCAGTATCAGGGGGAGCTCCTACAATGAGCAGTTCTTC.

The CDR3 protein is CASSLKGPPDAYNEQFF. The DNA of the CDR3 is TGTGCCAGCAGCTTAAAGGGACCACCGGACGCTTACAATGAGCAGTTCTTC. This rearrangement joins TRBV7-2 to TRBJ2-1; possibly TRBD1 or TRBD2 for D (5 bases each). V lost 2 bases, J lost 4 bases, and 18 bases lay in between. Germline assignment: CDR1 SGHTA and CDR2 FQGNSA. The CDR3 sequence is 17 residues long.

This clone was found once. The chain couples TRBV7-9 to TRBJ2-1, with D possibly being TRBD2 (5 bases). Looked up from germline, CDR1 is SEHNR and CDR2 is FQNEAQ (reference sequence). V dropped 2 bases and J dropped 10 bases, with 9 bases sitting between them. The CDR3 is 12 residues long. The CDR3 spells CASSLLSGEQFF. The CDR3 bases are TGTGCCAGCAGCTTACTCTCGGGGGAGCAGTTCTTC. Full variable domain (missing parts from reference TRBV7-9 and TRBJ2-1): DTGVSQNPRHKITKRGQNVTFRCDPISEHNRLYWYRQTLGQGPEFLTYFQNEAQLEKSRLLSDRFSAERPKGSFSTLEIQRTEQGDSAMYLCASSLLSGEQFFGPGTRLTVL.

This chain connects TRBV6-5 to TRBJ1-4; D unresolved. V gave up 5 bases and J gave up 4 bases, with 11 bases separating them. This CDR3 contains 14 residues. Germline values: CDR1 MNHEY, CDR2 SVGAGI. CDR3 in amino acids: CASSRRQSNEKLFF. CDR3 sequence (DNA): TGTGCCAGCAGTCGGAGGCAAAGTAATGAAAAACTGTTTTTT.

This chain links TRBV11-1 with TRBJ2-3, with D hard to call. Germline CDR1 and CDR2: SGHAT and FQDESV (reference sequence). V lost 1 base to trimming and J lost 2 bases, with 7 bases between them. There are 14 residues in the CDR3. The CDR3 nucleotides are TGTGCCAGCAGCTTAGGTAGCAACACAGATACGCAGTATTTT. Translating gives CASSLGSNTDTQYF.

In nucleotides, the CDR3 is TGTGCCAGCAGCCCCCCTGGACTGCAAGAGACCCAGTACTTC. The encoded protein is CASSPPGLQETQYF. The chain carries TRBV6-5 and TRBJ2-5; weak D call: TRBD2 (5 bases). Germline lookup yields CDR1 MNHEY and CDR2 SVGAGI. The V end was cut by 6 bases, the J end by 2 bases, with 13 bases between. This CDR3 contains 14 residues.

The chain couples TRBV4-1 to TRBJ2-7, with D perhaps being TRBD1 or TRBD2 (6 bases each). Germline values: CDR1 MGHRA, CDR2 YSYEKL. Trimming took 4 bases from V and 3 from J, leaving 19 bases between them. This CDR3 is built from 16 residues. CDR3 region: CASSRGGGAGVYEQYF. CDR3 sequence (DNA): TGCGCCAGCAGCCGGGGAGGCGGGGCAGGGGTCTACGAGCAGTACTTC.

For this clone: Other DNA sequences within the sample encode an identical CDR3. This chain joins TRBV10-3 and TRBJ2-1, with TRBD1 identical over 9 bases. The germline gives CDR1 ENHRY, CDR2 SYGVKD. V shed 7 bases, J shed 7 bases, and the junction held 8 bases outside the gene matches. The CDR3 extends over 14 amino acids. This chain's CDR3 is CAINPGQGRNEQFF. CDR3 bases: TGTGCCATCAACCCGGGACAGGGCAGGAATGAGCAGTTCTTC.

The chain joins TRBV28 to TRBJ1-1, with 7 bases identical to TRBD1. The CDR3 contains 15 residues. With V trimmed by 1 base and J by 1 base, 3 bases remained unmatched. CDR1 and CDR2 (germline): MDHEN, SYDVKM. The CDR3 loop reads CASSLFEGANTEAFF. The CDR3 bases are TGTGCCAGCAGTTTATTCGAGGGGGCGAACACTGAAGCTTTCTTT.